This T cell receptor beta chain is from a study of regulatory T cells in long-lasting Graves disease. General study points: Persistent Graves' patients possessed reduced TCR diversity relative to recently diagnosed ones.

Ten or more counts support this clonotype. The target antigen is unknown. Indicated time point: newly diagnosed GD, antithyroid drugs for less than 3 months. RNA isolated from PBMCs was used to make the TCR library. The V end lost 5 bases, the J end lost 9 bases, and 11 bases lay between the germline ends. CDR1 is PRHDT, CDR2 FYEKMQ, per germline (reference sequence). CDR3 size: 12 residues. CDR3 regions were amplified by Arm-PCR using iRepertoire HTBI primers to build TCR beta libraries. As handled by the study authors: Sample data revealed approximately 60 TRBV and 14 TRBJ segments. TCRdb analysed the multiplex PCR reads with MiXCR anew, one entry per CDR3 protein. TCRdb's processing, not the authors', yielded these V and J calls. This table has roughly 500,000 distinct CDR3 sequences, roughly 12% appearing once. The sample also formed part of further work on T cells in Graves' hyperthyroidism and ophthalmopathy. That paper states: Diagnoses were established using clinical symptoms, serum thyroxine and TRAb, thyroid ultrasound and orbital computed tomography.

Sequenced here: peripheral blood mononuclear cells (PBMCs), sampled at new diagnosis, from a patient treated with antithyroid drugs. This receptor was identified in a man in his thirties or forties with Graves disease. The V call is TRBV13, the J call TRBJ2-1, with D maybe TRBD2 (5 bases). The CDR3 is CASSQPRGEQFF. The CDR3 DNA reads as TGTGCCAGCAGCCAACCCCGGGGTGAGCAGTTCTTC.